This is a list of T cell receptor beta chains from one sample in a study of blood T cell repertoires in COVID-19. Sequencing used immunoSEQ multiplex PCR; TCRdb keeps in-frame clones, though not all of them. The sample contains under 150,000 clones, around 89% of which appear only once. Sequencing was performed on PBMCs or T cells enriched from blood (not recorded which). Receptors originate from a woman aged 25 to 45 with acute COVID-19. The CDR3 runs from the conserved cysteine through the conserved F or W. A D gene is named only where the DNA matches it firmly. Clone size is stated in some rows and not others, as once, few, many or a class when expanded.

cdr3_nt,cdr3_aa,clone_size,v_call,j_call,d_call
TGTGCCAGCAGTCCCCTCGACAGGGTTTCGGCGGAAGCTTTCTTT,CASSPLDRVSAEAFF,-,TRBV27,TRBJ1-1,TRBD1
TGTGCCAGCAGTTTATACTATTTAGGGGCCTCGAACACTGAAGCTTTCTTT,CASSLYYLGASNTEAFF,-,TRBV28,TRBJ1-1,-
TGTGCCAGCAGTCCCCGGACTAGCGGGGCCTTATACAATGAGCAGTTCTTC,CASSPRTSGALYNEQFF,-,TRBV6-2/TRBV6-3,TRBJ2-1,TRBD2
TGTGCCAGCAGGGGACAGGGGGGGAACTATGGCTACACCTTC,CASRGQGGNYGYTF,-,TRBV11-2,TRBJ1-2,TRBD1
TGTGCCAGCAGGGACCTAGTTGACAGTCCCTACGAGCAGTACTTC,CASRDLVDSPYEQYF,-,TRBV2,TRBJ2-7,-
TGTGCCAGTAGTGGGACTAGCGGGAGGCCCCCCTACAATGAGCAGTTCTTC,CASSGTSGRPPYNEQFF,-,TRBV19,TRBJ2-1,TRBD2
TGTGCCAGCAGCGTAGGAGAAACAGGGATGAACACTGAAGCTTTCTTT,CASSVGETGMNTEAFF,-,TRBV9,TRBJ1-1,-
TGTGCCAGCAGTGGGGACAGGTCCCTCTACGAGCAGTACTTC,CASSGDRSLYEQYF,few,TRBV28,TRBJ2-7,TRBD1
TGTGCCAGCAGTACCGGACAGGGCACGGAGGGCTACACCTTC,CASSTGQGTEGYTF,-,TRBV6-5,TRBJ1-2,TRBD1
TGTGCCAGTAGATCCCTCAGGGTGATGAACACTGAAGCTTTCTTT,CASRSLRVMNTEAFF,-,TRBV19,TRBJ1-1,-
TGCGCCAGCAGCCTAGCGGGAGCGAACACCGGGGAGCTGTTTTTT,CASSLAGANTGELFF,-,TRBV5-1,TRBJ2-2,TRBD2